A single sample gave rise to the 7 T cell receptor beta chains below, sequenced in a study of immune cell composition in non-small cell lung cancer. Assay: immunoSEQ multiplex PCR; the TCRdb copy retains only in-frame clones and omits some. The table lists some 3,100 clones, about 71% of them singletons, with roughly 15% in the top ten. Normal lung sampling was at least 3 cm from the tumour, as distant as possible. This same sample was also taken into another study, of CD4 T cells in lung cancer.

Sequencing input: non-adjacent lung tissue. The receptors stem from a human donor with non-small cell lung cancer.

This chain joins TRBV7-2 and TRBJ1-2; TRBD1 agrees at 9 bases. The CDR3 extends over 15 amino acids. The germline gives CDR1 SGHTA, CDR2 FQGNSA. Trimming took 1 base from V and 7 from J; bases not matched to a gene: 7. As DNA, the CDR3 is TGTGCCAGCAGCTTAGTTTTGGGACAGGGCTCTGGCTACACCTTC. Protein: CASSLVLGQGSGYTF.

This chain links TRBV18 with TRBJ2-3; TRBD2 aligns across 12 bases. The germline gives CDR1 KGHSH, CDR2 LQKENI. The V segment lost 0 bases and the J segment 4 bases; nucleotides outside the gene matches: 26. CDR3 size: 24 residues. CDR3 amino acids: CASSPPGGIGAKELAGGSADTQYF. CDR3 nucleotides: TGTGCCAGCTCACCACCGGGGGGGATCGGGGCGAAGGAACTAGCGGGAGGATCAGCAGATACGCAGTATTTT.

The chain is built from TRBV7-8 and TRBJ2-2; 9 bases fit TRBD2. Germline lookup yields CDR1 SGHVS and CDR2 FQNEAQ. The CDR3 length is 16 residues. J was trimmed by 1 base and V by 7 bases; bases with no gene match: 7. The DNA for the CDR3 is TGTGCCAGCACTTCCCGAGCGGGAGGGAACACCGGGGAGCTGTTTTTT. It translates to CASTSRAGGNTGELFF.

The V call is TRBV15, the J call TRBJ2-3, with TRBD1 matching over 10 bases. From germline, CDR1 is LNHNV and CDR2 YYDKDF (reference sequence). The CDR3 totals 15 residues. V shed 3 bases and J 12 bases; nucleotides not matched to a gene: 12. CDR3 loop: CATSRRDRGLETQYF. The CDR3 DNA reads TGTGCCACCAGCAGGAGAGACAGGGGGCTAGAAACACAGTATTTT.

V usage is TRBV19 and J usage is TRBJ2-7; possible D gene TRBD2, 6 bases. The germline V gene has CDR1 LNHDA and CDR2 SQIVND (reference sequence). V was shortened by 3 bases and J by 3 bases, with 18 bases between the two germline ends. The CDR3 extends over 16 amino acids. The CDR3 sequence: CASSMFVRDSYYEQYF. CDR3 DNA sequence: TGTGCCAGTAGTATGTTTGTGCGGGACTCATACTACGAGCAGTACTTC.

In this sample, this clone turned up a few times. The chain has TRBV9 and TRBJ2-2; 8 bases fit TRBD2. The CDR3 has 16 residues. Germline V CDR1 and CDR2: SGDLS, YYNGEE. Trimming at V came to 7 bases and at J to 5 bases, leaving 13 bases not matched to a gene. CDR3 sequence (DNA): TGTGCCAGCTCCACGCACAGCGGGAGTCAAACCGGGGAGCTGTTTTTT. It translates to CASSTHSGSQTGELFF.

This clone appeared a single time. V usage is TRBV2 and J usage is TRBJ2-7, with D perhaps TRBD1 (6 bases). Deletions cut 6 bases from V and 0 bases from J, with 9 bases between. The germline gives CDR1 SNHLY, CDR2 FYNNEI. This CDR3 spans 13 amino acids. CDR3: CASSRTVSYEQYV. In nucleotides, the CDR3 is TGTGCCAGCAGCCGGACAGTCTCCTACGAGCAGTACGTC.